One and the same sample provided the 25 T cell receptor beta chains below, sequenced in a study of T cell changes during pregnancy in multiple sclerosis. Clones were read by immunoSEQ multiplex PCR, and TCRdb kept only the in-frame ones, dropping some. Among about 22,000 clones listed, around nine tenths were seen once. The sequenced sample was CD4+ T cells from peripheral blood mononuclear cells, obtained in the second trimester of pregnancy. Every receptor here comes from a female donor in good health, enrolled as a control in a pregnancy study.

The CDR3 nucleotides are TGTGCCAGCAGTGACGGATCAGGGGACGCACCCCTCCACTTT. It translates to CASSDGSGDAPLHF. The gene calls are TRBV6-4 and TRBJ1-6; tentative D call: TRBD1 (6 bases). The CDR3 loop spans 14 amino acids. From germline, CDR1 is MRHNA and CDR2 SNTAGT. V dropped 2 bases and J dropped 11 bases, with 13 bases sitting between them.

The chain links TRBV6-1 to TRBJ2-6, with D perhaps matching TRBD2 (7 bases). Germline V gene data show CDR1 as MNHNS and CDR2 as SASEGT. Trimming pared 2 bases from V and 1 base from J, leaving 18 bases between. This CDR3 region has 19 residues. CDR3 protein: CASSEIGPGEGSGANVLTF. CDR3 nucleotides: TGTGCCAGCAGTGAAATAGGGCCAGGGGAGGGGTCTGGGGCCAACGTCCTGACTTTC.

The J gene is TRBJ1-3, the V gene TRBV9; tentatively, D is TRBD1 (5 bases). The CDR3 contains 16 residues. Trimming took off 0 bases at V and 2 bases at J, with 12 bases between the two ends. In germline, CDR1 is SGDLS, CDR2 YYNGEE. The CDR3: CASSVDWGGAGNTIYF. The CDR3 DNA reads TGTGCCAGCAGCGTAGATTGGGGGGGGGCTGGAAACACCATATATTTT.

J is TRBJ2-2 and V is TRBV5-1; 8 positions match TRBD2. The trim removed 4 bases at V and 2 bases at J, leaving 4 bases unmatched. Per the germline V gene, CDR1 is SGHRS and CDR2 is YFSETQ. This CDR3 spans 15 amino acids. CDR3 region: CASSPGGKNTGELFF. The CDR3 DNA sequence: TGCGCCAGCAGCCCGGGGGGGAAAAACACCGGGGAGCTGTTTTTT.

The chain employs TRBV28 and TRBJ2-7; maybe TRBD1 (6 bases). Germline V CDR1 and CDR2: MDHEN, SYDVKM. CDR3 length: 15 amino acids. V dropped 2 bases and J dropped 3 bases, with 14 bases sitting between them. CDR3 amino acids: CASSLRARGVYEQYF. The CDR3 DNA sequence: TGTGCCAGCAGTTTAAGGGCCAGGGGAGTCTACGAGCAGTACTTC.

V and J are TRBV5-1 and TRBJ2-1; 7 bases map to TRBD1. This CDR3 comprises 14 residues. CDR1 SGHRS and CDR2 YFSETQ come from the germline V gene. The V gene end was trimmed by 7 bases and the J gene end by 4 bases; junction bases not matched to a gene: 8. CDR3: CASSDRIGYNEQFF. As DNA, the CDR3 is TGCGCCAGCTCGGACAGGATAGGATACAATGAGCAGTTCTTC.

The count of this clone is one. This chain uses TRBV18 with TRBJ1-2; D may be TRBD1 (5 bases). Trimming removed 2 bases from V and 4 bases from J, with 17 bases in between. The CDR3 has 16 residues. Germline CDR1 KGHSH, CDR2 LQKENI. This chain's CDR3 is CASSPDEGATAYGYTF. In DNA form, the CDR3 reads TGTGCCAGCTCACCAGACGAAGGGGCCACGGCCTATGGCTACACCTTC.

The chain carries TRBV10-3 and TRBJ2-5, with a tentative D call TRBD2 (5 bases). V was cut by 5 bases and J by 1 base, with 8 bases left in between. Looked up from germline, CDR1 is ENHRY and CDR2 is SYGVKD. The CDR3 consists of 13 residues. CDR3 protein: CAISRTSQETQYF. The CDR3 DNA sequence: TGTGCCATCAGTCGAACTAGCCAAGAGACCCAGTACTTC.

V gene TRBV10-3 combines with J gene TRBJ2-7; the D gene is possibly TRBD1 (5 bases). V was shortened by 3 bases and J by 3 bases, with 12 bases between the two germline ends. Germline CDR1 and CDR2: ENHRY and SYGVKD. The CDR3 is made up of 14 amino acids. The CDR3 loop reads CAISEDSLNYEQYF. CDR3 nucleotide sequence: TGTGCCATCAGTGAAGACAGCTTGAACTACGAGCAGTACTTC.

This chain connects TRBV10-3 to TRBJ2-3; 10 bases are shared with TRBD2. Per the germline V gene, CDR1 is ENHRY and CDR2 is SYGVKD. The CDR3 spans 18 residues. Trimming cost V 3 bases and J 2 bases; bases outside gene matches: 11. CDR3 sequence: CAISETHLLAGVTDTQYF. In DNA, the CDR3 is TGTGCCATCAGTGAAACCCACCTGCTAGCGGGAGTCACAGATACGCAGTATTTT.

The V and J genes are TRBV28 and TRBJ2-1, with TRBD1 matching 10 bases. The ends lost 2 bases at V and 6 bases at J; junction bases unmatched: 4. The CDR3 has 15 amino acids. Germline-derived CDR1 and CDR2 are MDHEN and SYDVKM. This CDR3 is CASSLPGQGPNEQFF. CDR3 nucleotide sequence: TGTGCCAGCAGTTTACCGGGACAGGGGCCCAATGAGCAGTTCTTC.

This chain links TRBV6-1 with TRBJ2-7; 7 nucleotides agree with TRBD1. CDR1 and CDR2 from the germline V gene are MNHNS and SASEGT. The CDR3 length is 15 residues. Trimming took 6 bases from V and 2 from J; bases not matched to a gene: 10. The CDR3 sequence is CASRGTAPITYEQYF. In DNA form, the CDR3 reads TGTGCCAGCAGGGGGACAGCGCCTATTACCTACGAGCAGTACTTC.

The chain is built from TRBV18 and TRBJ1-3; D might be TRBD1 (6 bases). V was pared by 3 bases and J by 0 bases, with 18 bases between. The CDR3 loop spans 18 amino acids. CDR1 KGHSH and CDR2 LQKENI come from the germline V gene. CDR3 sequence: CASSPLPPDRLSGNTIYF. The CDR3 DNA reads TGTGCCAGCTCACCGCTACCCCCTGACAGGCTCTCTGGAAACACCATATATTTT.

J is TRBJ1-1 and V is TRBV5-4, with D tentatively TRBD1 (5 bases). The length of the CDR3 is 13 residues. V lost 6 bases, J lost 1 base, and 10 bases lay in between. Germline V lookup: CDR1 SGHNT, CDR2 YYREEE (reference sequence). CDR3 sequence: CASKTQGNTEAFF. For the CDR3, the DNA is TGTGCCAGCAAGACCCAGGGGAACACTGAAGCTTTCTTT.

This clone has just one count. One junction end does not reproduce the germline sequence, and a read error may be involved. The chain recombines TRBV10-2 with TRBJ2-5, with TRBD2 matching 11 bases. Germline V gene sequence: CDR1 WSHSY, CDR2 SAAADI. The CDR3 length is 14 residues. CDR3 loop: CASSLAGGQGTQYF. DNA of the CDR3: TGCGCCAGCAGTTTAGCGGGGGGGCAAGGGACCCAGTACTTC.

The chain carries TRBV5-1 and TRBJ1-4, with 8 positions matching TRBD1. Germline loops: CDR1 SGHRS, CDR2 YFSETQ. The CDR3 consists of 15 residues. V dropped 4 bases and J dropped 4; count of bases not matched to a gene: 6. The CDR3 DNA reads TGCGCCAGCAGCCCCACAGGGGGAGGTAATGAAAAACTGTTTTTT. It encodes CASSPTGGGNEKLFF.

This clone was seen a few times. The chain employs TRBV6-5 and TRBJ1-2; 7 bases are shared with TRBD1. The CDR3 has 14 amino acids. J was trimmed by 5 bases and V by 6 bases; bases with no gene match: 9. Germline V CDR1 and CDR2: MNHEY, SVGAGI. The CDR3 sequence: CASRLDRVKYGYTF. The CDR3 coding sequence is TGTGCCAGCAGACTAGACAGGGTTAAGTATGGCTACACCTTC.

The rearrangement joins TRBV25-1 to TRBJ2-3, with TRBD2 matching 11 bases. CDR1 is MGHDK and CDR2 is SYGVNS in the germline V gene. Losses at the gene ends were 2 bases for V and 0 bases for J; bases not matched to a gene: 7. The CDR3 covers 18 residues. CDR3 DNA sequence: TGTGCCAGCAGTGAAAGGTGGGGACTAGCGGATAGCACAGATACGCAGTATTTT. It specifies CASSERWGLADSTDTQYF.

The chain uses TRBV28 and TRBJ1-4, with D unresolved. Trimming shortened V by 2 bases and J by 3 bases, and 7 bases separated the two germline ends. Germline V CDR1 and CDR2: MDHEN, SYDVKM. This CDR3 has 14 amino acids. DNA for the CDR3: TGTGCCAGCAGTTTAGTGGGCTCTAATGAAAAACTGTTTTTT. Protein sequence: CASSLVGSNEKLFF.

V gene TRBV19 combines with J gene TRBJ1-2; TRBD1 is a possible D gene (6 bases). The germline V gene encodes CDR1 LNHDA and CDR2 SQIVND (reference sequence). CDR3 length: 17 residues. Trimming took off 7 bases at V and 1 base at J, with 22 bases between the two ends. The CDR3: CASTHPGSGGGNYGYTF. The CDR3 nucleotides read TGTGCCAGTACCCACCCAGGATCGGGAGGGGGTAACTATGGCTACACCTTC.

This sequence joins TRBV21-1 and TRBJ1-1. TRBV21-1 constitutes a pseudogene. This CDR3 spans 16 amino acids. CDR3 nucleotide sequence: TGTGCCTGCAGCAGCGCCTGGACTGGGATTTCGGCGGGAGCTTTCTTT. Residues: CACSSAWTGISAGAFF.

V usage is TRBV6-1 and J usage is TRBJ1-2, with 11 bases fitting TRBD1. V lost 2 bases, J lost 8 bases, and 7 bases stayed unmatched. The V gene's germline CDR1 is MNHNS and CDR2 SASEGT. The CDR3 has 15 amino acids. CDR3 in DNA: TGTGCCAGCAGTGAAAGGACAGGGGGCTATTCGGGCTACACCTTC. This encodes CASSERTGGYSGYTF.

This chain uses TRBV10-3 with TRBJ2-1, with D possibly matching TRBD1 (6 bases). Germline loops: CDR1 ENHRY, CDR2 SYGVKD. Between the trimmed V and J ends, which lost 4 bases and 0 bases, there was a span of 13 bases. This CDR3 comprises 16 residues. The CDR3 DNA reads TGTGCCATCAGTGGTGAAGGGGGAGTCTCCTACAATGAGCAGTTCTTC. This encodes CAISGEGGVSYNEQFF.

The chain links TRBV7-3 to TRBJ1-1, with D possibly matching TRBD1 (5 bases). V dropped 4 bases and J dropped 0 bases, with 6 bases sitting between them. Germline CDR1 is SGHTA and CDR2 is FQGTGA. The CDR3 extends over 13 amino acids. The CDR3 spells CASSSTVNTEAFF. In nucleotides, the CDR3 is TGTGCCAGCAGCTCGACAGTGAACACTGAAGCTTTCTTT.

The chain links TRBV5-6 to TRBJ2-7; TRBD1 agrees at 8 bases. Unmatched junction bases numbered 10, after V lost 4 bases and J lost 4 bases. This CDR3 region has 15 residues. Germline CDR1 is SGHDT and CDR2 is YYEEEE. CDR3 in amino acids: CASSADRGRRYEQYF. The CDR3 DNA reads TGTGCCAGCAGCGCCGACAGGGGACGAAGGTACGAGCAGTACTTC.